This TCR beta chain was sequenced in a study of T-cell reconstitution after alpha-beta-depleted transplantation in children. Construction of the TCRbeta library involved unique molecular identifiers. TCRdb called the PCR reads again in MiXCR, with one record for every CDR3 protein. The table has nearly 250,000 distinct CDR3 sequences, 6.5% to 10% seen once. The CDR3 has 12 amino acids. The V end lost 5 bases, the J end lost 8 bases, and 10 bases lay between the germline ends. Many counts were recorded for this clonotype. The chain joins TRBV12-3 or TRBV12-4 to TRBJ1-5; D possibly corresponds to TRBD1 (6 bases). This TCR was sampled from a male patient under 18 who had a stem cell transplant for acute lymphoblastic leukemia, so the T cells may come from the graft donor. The input for sequencing was PBMCs, mostly from graft donor cells, taken 180 days after TCRalphabeta/CD19-depleted stem cell transplant. The CDR3 sequence is CASSQGGEPQHF. In nucleotides, the CDR3 is TGTGCCAGCAGTCAAGGGGGTGAGCCCCAGCATTTT.